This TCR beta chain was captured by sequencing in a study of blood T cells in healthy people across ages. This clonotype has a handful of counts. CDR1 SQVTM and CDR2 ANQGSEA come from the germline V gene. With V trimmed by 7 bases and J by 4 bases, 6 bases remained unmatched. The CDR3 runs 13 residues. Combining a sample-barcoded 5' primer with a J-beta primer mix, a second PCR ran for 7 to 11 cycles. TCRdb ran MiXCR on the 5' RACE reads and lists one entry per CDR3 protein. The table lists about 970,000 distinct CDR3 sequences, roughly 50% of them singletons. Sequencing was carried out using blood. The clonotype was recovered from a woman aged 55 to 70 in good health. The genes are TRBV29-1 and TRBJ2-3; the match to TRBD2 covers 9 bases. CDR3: CSALSGSADTQYF. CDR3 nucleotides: TGCAGCGCCCTTAGCGGGAGCGCAGATACGCAGTATTTT.